This T cell receptor (beta chain) stems from a study of T cells in Graves' hyperthyroidism and ophthalmopathy. Study information: Peripheral blood was drawn at first diagnosis, prior to all treatment.

This clonotype was observed a handful of times. As yet, its antigen is unknown. Possible read error: a much larger clone is one base away. Germline CDR1 and CDR2: SGHKS and YYEKEE (reference sequence). The CDR3 sequence is 15 residues long. V lost 3 bases and J lost 4; bases outside the gene matches: 8. Study-wide findings and caveats: Most thyroid-expanded clonotypes above 0.001 were also found in blood. From stable hyperthyroidism, ophthalmopathy was set apart by a 13 V-J model.

Amplified regions were TCR beta CDR3 sequences from RNA transcripts. The study used the HTBI primer set for a first-round RT-PCR of the TCR CDR3. TCRdb passed the multiplex PCR reads through MiXCR, listing each CDR3 protein once. The repertoire holds 600,000 to 650,000 distinct CDR3 sequences, with under 20% as singletons. Sequenced input: blood. The V gene is TRBV5-5, the J gene TRBJ2-3, with 7 bases that match TRBD1. This TCR came from a woman in her thirties with Graves' hyperthyroidism. The CDR3 here is CASSSAPGGPDTQYF. CDR3 DNA: TGTGCCAGCAGCTCGGCGCCAGGGGGACCAGATACGCAGTATTTT.